This T cell receptor beta chain stems from a study of shared clonotypes between healthy human individuals. Concerning this clone: Antigen unknown.

Sequencing used immunoSEQ multiplex PCR; TCRdb keeps in-frame clones, though not all of them. The sample records a few million clones, approximately 95% being singletons. J was trimmed by 6 bases and V by 2 bases; bases with no gene match: 8. The CDR3 length is 16 residues. Germline V CDR1 and CDR2: SGHTA, FQGNSA. Findings and caveats of the study: Clonotype sharing among donors likely depends on sequencing depth.

The chain is built from TRBV7-2 and TRBJ2-2; 8 bases fit TRBD2. The sequenced material came from naive CD4+ T cells from PBMCs. Subset described: CD45RA+ positively selected. The source is a man aged 18 to 29 in good health. Some clones in this sample may be carry-over from other donors' samples. The CDR3 is CASSLHRGRQAGELFF. CDR3 DNA sequence: TGTGCCAGCAGCTTACATCGCGGGAGGCAAGCCGGGGAGCTGTTTTTT.